What follows is one TCR beta chain and its context. Antigen unknown. This sample is part of a study of PD-1 blockade in classical Hodgkin lymphoma. Study context: Nivolumab was given intravenously to patients at 3 mg/kg every 2 weeks.

Study-level points and caveats: When nivolumab was started under 1 year after ASCT, patients were excluded. Reports described newly diagnosed patients as having lower baseline TCR diversity than healthy donors.

TCRdb keeps only in-frame clones here, not all; method: immunoSEQ multiplex PCR. The table has around 18,000 clones, 70% to 75% seen once. Time point meaning: cycle 4 day 1 (C4D1), after about 6 weeks of nivolumab. Following autologous stem cell transplantation, relapse occurred in every patient, and exposure to brentuximab vedotin varied. Using magnetic negative selection, the CD4+ T cells were separated out of thawed PBMCs. This specimen was CD4+ T cells from blood, taken before the fourth cycle of nivolumab. The clonotype was recovered from a human donor with classical Hodgkin lymphoma.

CDR3 bases: TGTGCCAGCAGTATGACTAGCGGGGGGGTTTACAATGAGCAGTTCTTC. Protein sequence: CASSMTSGGVYNEQFF. The chain combines TRBV28 with TRBJ2-1; 14 bases agree with TRBD2. After removal of 5 bases from V and 4 bases from J, the junction contained 4 bases not matched to a gene. This CDR3 has 16 amino acids. Germline V CDR1 and CDR2: MDHEN, SYDVKM. Complete variable domain (other parts from reference TRBV28 and TRBJ2-1): DVKVTQSSRYLVKRTGEKVFLECVQDMDHENMFWYRQDPGLGLRLIYFSYDVKMKEKGDIPEGYSVSREKKERFSLILESASTNQTSMYLCASSMTSGGVYNEQFFGPGTRLTVL.